This is a list of T cell receptor beta chains from one sample in a study of cytomegalovirus exposure and HLA in healthy donors. Measured with immunoSEQ multiplex PCR; TCRdb has only the in-frame clones, and not every one. The repertoire holds about 130,000 clones, with 89% as singletons. Sequenced material: PBMCs. The receptors stem from a woman under 30 in good health and CMV-seropositive. Each CDR3 is given with its conserved first and last residue. D genes are given only for firm matches. The size of a clone is reported for some rows only, either as once, few or many, or as a class for expanded clones.

>TRBV5-4|TRBJ1-3|-|-
CASSRERTNSGNTIYF
TGTGCCAGCAGCCGGGAAAGGACCAACTCTGGAAACACCATATATTTT
>TRBV5-1|TRBJ2-3|-|TRBD2
CASSYGLAGSTDTQYF
TGCGCCAGCAGCTACGGACTAGCGGGGAGCACAGATACGCAGTATTTT
>TRBV19|TRBJ1-2|-|TRBD1
CASSKSWTGNYGYTF
TGTGCCAGTAGTAAATCGTGGACAGGCAACTATGGCTACACCTTC
>TRBV21-1|TRBJ1-5|-|-
CASSSGQKKASNQPQHF
TGTGCCAGCAGCTCGGGACAGAAAAAGGCTAGCAATCAGCCCCAGCATTTT
>TRBV7-2|TRBJ2-1|once|TRBD1
CASSFTGGGYNEQFF
TGTGCCAGCAGCTTTACAGGGGGAGGATACAATGAGCAGTTCTTC
>TRBV25-1|TRBJ2-6|few|TRBD2
CASSEFTGGPGANVLTF
TGTGCCAGCAGTGAATTTACGGGAGGGCCCGGGGCCAACGTCCTGACTTTC
>TRBV28|TRBJ1-1|-|TRBD1
CASSLGGAGQGGTEAFF
TGTGCCAGCAGTTTAGGCGGAGCGGGACAGGGAGGCACTGAAGCTTTCTTT
>TRBV19|TRBJ1-3|-|-
CASRTAPSSGNTIYF
TGTGCCAGTAGAACTGCACCAAGCTCTGGAAACACCATATATTTT
>TRBV11-2|TRBJ1-4|-|-
CASSLGSRENEKLFF
TGTGCCAGCAGCTTAGGATCGAGGGAGAATGAAAAACTGTTTTTT
>TRBV5-3|TRBJ2-3|-|TRBD1
CARSLGGQGNADTQYF
TGTGCCAGAAGCTTGGGGGGACAGGGGAACGCAGATACGCAGTATTTT
>TRBV29-1|TRBJ1-2|few|-
CSGTDGDGYTF
TGCAGCGGTACCGACGGGGATGGCTACACCTTC
>TRBV9|TRBJ2-1|-|TRBD2
CASSVAGGGPAYNEQFF
TGTGCCAGCAGCGTAGCTGGCGGGGGGCCAGCCTACAATGAGCAGTTCTTC
>TRBV11-2|TRBJ2-4|-|TRBD1
CASSLLQGYGNIQYF
TGTGCCAGCAGCTTACTACAGGGGTACGGAAACATTCAGTACTTC
>TRBV5-1|TRBJ2-3|once|TRBD1
CASSLGTGQGDTQYF
TGCGCCAGCAGCTTGGGGACAGGGCAGGGAGATACGCAGTATTTT
>TRBV9|TRBJ1-1|-|-
CASSVGAGSTEAFF
TGTGCCAGCAGCGTAGGTGCGGGGAGCACTGAAGCTTTCTTT
>TRBV5-1|TRBJ2-5|-|TRBD1
CASSSSVTGGRETQYF
TGCGCCAGCAGCTCCTCCGTCACAGGGGGCCGAGAGACCCAGTACTTC
>TRBV5-1|TRBJ2-5|-|TRBD2
CASSSGGVGGETQYF
TGCGCCAGCAGCTCCGGGGGGGTCGGGGGAGAGACCCAGTACTTC
>TRBV5-1|TRBJ2-1|-|TRBD1
CASRPDRGFDEQFF
TGCGCCAGCAGACCAGACAGGGGGTTTGATGAGCAGTTCTTC
>TRBV2|TRBJ2-7|-|TRBD2
CASSELAGTYEQYF
TGTGCCAGCAGTGAGCTAGCGGGGACCTACGAGCAGTACTTC
>TRBV6-4|TRBJ2-1|-|TRBD2
CASSAGAGGYNEQFF
TGTGCCAGCAGTGCGGGGGCGGGAGGATACAATGAGCAGTTCTTC
>TRBV7-9|TRBJ2-1|-|-
CASSARATIGNEQFF
TGTGCCAGCAGCGCCCGGGCGACTATTGGGAATGAGCAGTTCTTC
>TRBV20-1|TRBJ1-5|-|-
CSASPSVPQHF
TGCAGTGCTAGCCCCTCGGTGCCCCAGCATTTT